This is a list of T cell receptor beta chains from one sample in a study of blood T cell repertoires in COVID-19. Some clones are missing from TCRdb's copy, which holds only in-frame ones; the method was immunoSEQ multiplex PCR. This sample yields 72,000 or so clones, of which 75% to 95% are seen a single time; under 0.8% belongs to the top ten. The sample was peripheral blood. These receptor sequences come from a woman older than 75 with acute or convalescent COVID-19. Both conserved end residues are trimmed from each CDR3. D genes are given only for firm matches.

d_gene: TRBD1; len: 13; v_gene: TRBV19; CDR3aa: ASSSQQGGGQPQH
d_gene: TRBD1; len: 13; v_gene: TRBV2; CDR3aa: ASSGQGQGDNEQF
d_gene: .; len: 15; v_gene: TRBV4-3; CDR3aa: ASSQDWTGSMNTEAF
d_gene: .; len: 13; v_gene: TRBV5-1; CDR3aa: ASSLSAANTGELF
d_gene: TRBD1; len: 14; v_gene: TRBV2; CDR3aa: ASSAPQGAGTDTQY
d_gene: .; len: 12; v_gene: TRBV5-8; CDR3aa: ASSLSAAGEKLF
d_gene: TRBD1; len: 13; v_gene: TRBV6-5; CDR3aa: ASSLGQGRNTEAF
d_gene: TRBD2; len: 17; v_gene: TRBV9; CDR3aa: ASSEFSGGPTLNTGELF
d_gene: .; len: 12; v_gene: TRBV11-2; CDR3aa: ASSLASRNTEAF
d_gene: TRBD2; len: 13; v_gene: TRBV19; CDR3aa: ASTIRASGSYEQY
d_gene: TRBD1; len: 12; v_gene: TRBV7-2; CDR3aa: ASSRLQGTYEQY
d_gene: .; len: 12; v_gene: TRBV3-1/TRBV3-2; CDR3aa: ASSQAFNTGELF
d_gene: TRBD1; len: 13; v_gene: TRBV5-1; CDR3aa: ASSYGQEGSYEQY
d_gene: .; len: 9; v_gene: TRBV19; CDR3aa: ASTRGYGYT
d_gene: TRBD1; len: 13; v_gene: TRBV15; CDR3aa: ATSRRDRGLEGYT
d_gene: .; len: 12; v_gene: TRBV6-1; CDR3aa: ASSDAPQDTEAF
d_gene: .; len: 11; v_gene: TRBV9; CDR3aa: ASSVRRSTEAF
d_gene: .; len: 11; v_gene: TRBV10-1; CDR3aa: ASQGQVGNTIY
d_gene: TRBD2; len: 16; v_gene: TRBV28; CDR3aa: ASSFARGRAVSTDTQY
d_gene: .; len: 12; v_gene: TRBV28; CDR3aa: ASSRGTANYGYT
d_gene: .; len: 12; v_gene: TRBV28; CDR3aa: ASSFEGGRTEAF
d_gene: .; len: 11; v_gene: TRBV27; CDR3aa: ASSLSMNSPLH
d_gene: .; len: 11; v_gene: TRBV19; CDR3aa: ASSIVGAGELF
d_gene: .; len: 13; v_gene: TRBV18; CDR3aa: ASSPGQQLNYGYT
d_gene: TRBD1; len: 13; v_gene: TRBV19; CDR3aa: ASSPGQGAGYEQY
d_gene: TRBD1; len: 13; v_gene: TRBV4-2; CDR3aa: ASSQGGQGSTEAF
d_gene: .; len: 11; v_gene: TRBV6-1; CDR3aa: ASAGGRHNEQF
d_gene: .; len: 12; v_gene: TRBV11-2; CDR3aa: ASSPPHMNTEAF
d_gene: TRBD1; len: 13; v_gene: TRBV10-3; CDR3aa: AIRKGQGDPDTQY
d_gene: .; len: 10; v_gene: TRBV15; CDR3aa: ATSRLNQPQH
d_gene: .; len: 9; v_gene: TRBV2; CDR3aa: ASSERRGQF
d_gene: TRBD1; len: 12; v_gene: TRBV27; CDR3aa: RGRDRGWDTEAF
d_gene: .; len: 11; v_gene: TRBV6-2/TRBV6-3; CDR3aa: ASSPPNSNEQF
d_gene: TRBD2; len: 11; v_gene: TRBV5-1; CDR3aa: ASSLAVRETQY
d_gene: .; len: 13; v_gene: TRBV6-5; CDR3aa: ASSPTGTGQETQY
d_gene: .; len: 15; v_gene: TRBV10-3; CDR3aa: AISDPISGTSAGELF
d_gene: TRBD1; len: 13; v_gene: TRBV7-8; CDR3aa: ASSFGTGVGETQY
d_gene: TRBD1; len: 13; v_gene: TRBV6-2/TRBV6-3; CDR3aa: ASSDQGAGDTEAF
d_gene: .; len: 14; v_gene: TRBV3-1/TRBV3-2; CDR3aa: ASSPAGAMASSPLH
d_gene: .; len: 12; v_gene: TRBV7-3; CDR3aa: ASSPNPGANVLT
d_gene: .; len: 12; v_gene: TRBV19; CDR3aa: ASSSRQVTDTQY
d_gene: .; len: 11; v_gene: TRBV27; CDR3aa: ASSDTNSYGYT
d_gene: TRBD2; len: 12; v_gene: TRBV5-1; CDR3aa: ASSYGGAGETQY
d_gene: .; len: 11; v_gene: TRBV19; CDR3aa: ASSIESGYEQY
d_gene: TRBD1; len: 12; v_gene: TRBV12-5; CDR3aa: ASGLSGGGYGYT
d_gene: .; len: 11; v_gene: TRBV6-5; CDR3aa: AGRQNSNQPQH
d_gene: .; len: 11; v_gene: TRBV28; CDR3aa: ASSLRQDEKLF
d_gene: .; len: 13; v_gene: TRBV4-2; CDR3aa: ASSQADRSTDTQY
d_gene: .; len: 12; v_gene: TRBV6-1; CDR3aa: ASSEAIAVETQY
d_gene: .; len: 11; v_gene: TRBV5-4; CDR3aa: ASRTVDQETQY
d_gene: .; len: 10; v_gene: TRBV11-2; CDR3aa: ASSLAGREQY
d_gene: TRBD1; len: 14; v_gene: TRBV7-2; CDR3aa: ASSARQGNGNSPLH
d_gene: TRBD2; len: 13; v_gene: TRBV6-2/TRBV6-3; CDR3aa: ASSYKTSGKETQY
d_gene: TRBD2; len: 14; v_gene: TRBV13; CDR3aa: ASSFGLAGTNYEQY
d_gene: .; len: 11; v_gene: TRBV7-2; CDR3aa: ASSLGQNYGYT
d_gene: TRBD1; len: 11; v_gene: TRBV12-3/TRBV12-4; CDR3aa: ASSPTGGGGYT
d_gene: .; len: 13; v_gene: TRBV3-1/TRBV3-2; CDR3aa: ASSQDLGGGTEAF
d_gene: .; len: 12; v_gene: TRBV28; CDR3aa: ASSLTSRSYEQY
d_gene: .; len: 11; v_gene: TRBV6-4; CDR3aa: ASRPTEAGEQF